This TCR beta chain is drawn from a study of blood T cell repertoires in COVID-19. Clones were read by immunoSEQ multiplex PCR, and TCRdb kept only the in-frame ones, dropping some. The sample shows 180,000 or so clones, about 80% of them seen only once. Cohort 3 donors counted as recovered after two negative PCRs, clearance, or resolved symptoms. CDR1 is KGHDR and CDR2 is SFDVKD in the germline V gene. V was trimmed by 5 bases and J by 3 bases, leaving 18 bases between them. The CDR3 is made up of 17 amino acids. The TCR comes from a middle-aged man who had recovered from COVID-19. The sequencing sample was made of PBMCs or T cells enriched from blood (not recorded which). V gene TRBV24-1 combines with J gene TRBJ2-2; the D gene is possibly TRBD1 (5 bases). The CDR3 coding sequence is TGTGCCACCAGTGGATGGCTACCTCAAGGGGACACCGGGGAGCTGTTTTTT. It is translated as CATSGWLPQGDTGELFF.